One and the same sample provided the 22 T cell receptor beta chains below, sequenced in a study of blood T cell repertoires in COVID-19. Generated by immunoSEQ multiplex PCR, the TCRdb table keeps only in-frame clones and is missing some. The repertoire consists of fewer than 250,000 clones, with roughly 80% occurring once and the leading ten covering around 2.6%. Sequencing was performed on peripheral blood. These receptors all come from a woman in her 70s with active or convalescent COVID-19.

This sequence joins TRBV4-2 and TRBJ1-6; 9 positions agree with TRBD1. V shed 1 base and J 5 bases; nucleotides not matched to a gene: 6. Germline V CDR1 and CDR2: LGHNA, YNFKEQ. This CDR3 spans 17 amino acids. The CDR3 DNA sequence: TGTGCCAGCAGCCAAGTTCAACAGGGGGCCCATAATTCACCCCTCCACTTT. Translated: CASSQVQQGAHNSPLHF.

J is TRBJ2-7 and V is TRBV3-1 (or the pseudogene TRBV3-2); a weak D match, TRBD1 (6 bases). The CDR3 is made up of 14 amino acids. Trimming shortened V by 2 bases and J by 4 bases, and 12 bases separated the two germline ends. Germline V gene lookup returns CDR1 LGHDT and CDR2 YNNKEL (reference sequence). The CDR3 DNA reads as TGTGCCAGCAGCCAAATGAGGGGGAGTTACGAGCAGTACTTC. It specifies CASSQMRGSYEQYF.

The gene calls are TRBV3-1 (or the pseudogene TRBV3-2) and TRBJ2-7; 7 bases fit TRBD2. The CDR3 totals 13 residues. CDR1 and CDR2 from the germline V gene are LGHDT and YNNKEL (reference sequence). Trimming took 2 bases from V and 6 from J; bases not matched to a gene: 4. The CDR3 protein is CASSQRLAAEQYF. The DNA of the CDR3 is TGTGCCAGCAGCCAAAGACTAGCCGCCGAGCAGTACTTC.

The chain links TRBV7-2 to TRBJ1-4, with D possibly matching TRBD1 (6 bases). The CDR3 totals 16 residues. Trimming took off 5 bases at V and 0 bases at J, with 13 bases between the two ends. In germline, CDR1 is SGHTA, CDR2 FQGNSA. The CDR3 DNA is TGTGCCAGCAGCCAAGCTTACAGGGCAACTAATGAAAAACTGTTTTTT. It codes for CASSQAYRATNEKLFF.

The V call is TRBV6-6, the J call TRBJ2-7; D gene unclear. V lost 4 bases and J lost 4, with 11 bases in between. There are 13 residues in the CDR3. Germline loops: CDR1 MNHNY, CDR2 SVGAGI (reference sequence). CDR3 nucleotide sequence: TGTGCCAGCAGTTCCCCGGTCGATTACGAGCAGTACTTC. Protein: CASSSPVDYEQYF.

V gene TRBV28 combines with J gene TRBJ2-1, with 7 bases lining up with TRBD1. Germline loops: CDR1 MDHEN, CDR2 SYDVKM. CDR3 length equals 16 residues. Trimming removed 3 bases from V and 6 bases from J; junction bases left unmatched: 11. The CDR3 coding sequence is TGTGCCAGCAGTTTTCCCCCGGGACAGCTCCGCAATGAGCAGTTCTTC. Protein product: CASSFPPGQLRNEQFF.

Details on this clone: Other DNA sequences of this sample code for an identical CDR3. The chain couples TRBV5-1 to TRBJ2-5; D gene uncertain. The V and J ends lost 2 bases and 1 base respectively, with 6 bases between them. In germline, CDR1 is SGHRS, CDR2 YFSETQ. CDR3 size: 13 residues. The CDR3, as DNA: TGCGCCAGCAGCTTTACAGTCCAAGAGACCCAGTACTTC. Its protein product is CASSFTVQETQYF.

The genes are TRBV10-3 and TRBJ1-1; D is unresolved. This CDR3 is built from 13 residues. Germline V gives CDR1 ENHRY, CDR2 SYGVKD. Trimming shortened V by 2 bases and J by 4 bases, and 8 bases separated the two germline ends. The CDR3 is CAISETVITEAFF. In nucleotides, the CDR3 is TGTGCCATCAGTGAGACAGTGATCACTGAAGCTTTCTTT.

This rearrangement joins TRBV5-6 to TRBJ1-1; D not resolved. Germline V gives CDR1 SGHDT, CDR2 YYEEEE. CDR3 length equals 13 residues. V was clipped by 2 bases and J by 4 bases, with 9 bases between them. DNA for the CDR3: TGTGCCAGCAGCTTCGAGCGGGGCACTGAAGCTTTCTTT. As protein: CASSFERGTEAFF.

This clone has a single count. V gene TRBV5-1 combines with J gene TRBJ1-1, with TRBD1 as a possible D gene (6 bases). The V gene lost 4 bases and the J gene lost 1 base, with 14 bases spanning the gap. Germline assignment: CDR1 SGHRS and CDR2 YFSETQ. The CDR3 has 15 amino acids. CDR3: CASSPRGAANTEAFF. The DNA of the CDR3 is TGCGCCAGCAGCCCCAGGGGAGCGGCGAACACTGAAGCTTTCTTT. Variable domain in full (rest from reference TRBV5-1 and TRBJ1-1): KAGVTQTPRYLIKTRGQQVTLSCSPISGHRSVSWYQQTPGQGLQFLFEYFSETQRNKGNFPGRFSGRQFSNSRSEMNVSTLELGDSALYLCASSPRGAANTEAFFGQGTRLTVV.

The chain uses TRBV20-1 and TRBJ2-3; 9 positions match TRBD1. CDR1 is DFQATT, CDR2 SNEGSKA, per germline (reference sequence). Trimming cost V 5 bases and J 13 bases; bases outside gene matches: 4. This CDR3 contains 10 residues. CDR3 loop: CSARDREEYF. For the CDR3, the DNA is TGCAGTGCTCGGGACAGGGAGGAGTATTTT.

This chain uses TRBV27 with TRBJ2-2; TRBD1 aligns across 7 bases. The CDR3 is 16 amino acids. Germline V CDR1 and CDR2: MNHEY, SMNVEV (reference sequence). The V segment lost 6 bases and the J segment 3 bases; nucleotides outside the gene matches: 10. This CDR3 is CASSLRSGGYTGELFF. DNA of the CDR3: TGTGCCAGCAGCCTGAGATCAGGGGGATACACCGGGGAGCTGTTTTTT.

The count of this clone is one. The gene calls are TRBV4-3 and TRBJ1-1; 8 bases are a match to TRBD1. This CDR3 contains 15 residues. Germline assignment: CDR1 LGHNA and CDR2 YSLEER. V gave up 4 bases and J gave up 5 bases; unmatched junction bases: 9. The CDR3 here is CASSRFGQGRTEAFF. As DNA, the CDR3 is TGCGCCAGCAGCCGATTTGGACAGGGCAGAACTGAAGCTTTCTTT.

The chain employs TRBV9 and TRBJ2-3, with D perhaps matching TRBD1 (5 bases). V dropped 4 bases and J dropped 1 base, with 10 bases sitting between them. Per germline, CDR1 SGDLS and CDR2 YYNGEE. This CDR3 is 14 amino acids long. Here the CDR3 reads CASSPTTGTDTQYF. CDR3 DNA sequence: TGTGCCAGCAGCCCCACGACAGGCACAGATACGCAGTATTTT.

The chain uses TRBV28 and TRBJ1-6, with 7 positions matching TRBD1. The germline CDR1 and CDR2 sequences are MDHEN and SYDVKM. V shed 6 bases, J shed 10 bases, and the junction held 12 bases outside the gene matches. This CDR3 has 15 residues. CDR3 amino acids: CASSPPAQGYSPLHF. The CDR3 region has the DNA TGTGCCAGCAGCCCCCCCGCACAGGGGTACTCACCCCTCCACTTT.

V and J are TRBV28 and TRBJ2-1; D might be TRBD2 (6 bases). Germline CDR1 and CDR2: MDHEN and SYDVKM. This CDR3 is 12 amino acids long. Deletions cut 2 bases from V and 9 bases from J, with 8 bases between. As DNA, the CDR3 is TGTGCCAGCAGTTTAGGGGGAGGTGAGCAGTTCTTC. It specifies CASSLGGGEQFF.

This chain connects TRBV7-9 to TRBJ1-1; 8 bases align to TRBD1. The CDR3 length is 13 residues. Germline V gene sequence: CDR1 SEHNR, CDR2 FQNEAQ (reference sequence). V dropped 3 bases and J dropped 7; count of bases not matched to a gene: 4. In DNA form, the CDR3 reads TGTGCCAGCAGCTTTCCCGACAGGGGTGAAGCTTTCTTT. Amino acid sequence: CASSFPDRGEAFF.

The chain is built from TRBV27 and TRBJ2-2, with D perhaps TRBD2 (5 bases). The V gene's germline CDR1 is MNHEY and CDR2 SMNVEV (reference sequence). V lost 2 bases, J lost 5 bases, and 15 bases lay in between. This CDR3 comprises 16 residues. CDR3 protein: CASSLLEGLITGELFF. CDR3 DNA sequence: TGTGCCAGCAGTTTACTCGAGGGCCTAATTACCGGGGAGCTGTTTTTT.

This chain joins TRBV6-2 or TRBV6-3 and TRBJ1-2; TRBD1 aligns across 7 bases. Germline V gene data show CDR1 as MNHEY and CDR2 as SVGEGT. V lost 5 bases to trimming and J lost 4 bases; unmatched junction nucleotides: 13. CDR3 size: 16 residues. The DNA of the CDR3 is TGTGCCAGCAGTGACCTCAGGATTTACAGGGGCTATGGCTACACCTTC. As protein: CASSDLRIYRGYGYTF.

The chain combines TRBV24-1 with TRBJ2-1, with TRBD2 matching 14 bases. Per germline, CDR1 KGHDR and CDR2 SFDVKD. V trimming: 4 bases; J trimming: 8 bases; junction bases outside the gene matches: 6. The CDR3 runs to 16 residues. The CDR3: CATSDPGLAGDHEQFF. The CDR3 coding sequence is TGTGCCACCAGTGACCCGGGACTAGCGGGAGATCATGAGCAGTTCTTC.

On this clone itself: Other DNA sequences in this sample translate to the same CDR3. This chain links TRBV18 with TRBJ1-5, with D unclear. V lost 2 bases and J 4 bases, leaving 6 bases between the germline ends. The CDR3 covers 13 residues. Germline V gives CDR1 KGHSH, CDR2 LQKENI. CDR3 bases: TGTGCCAGCTCACCAGAGGGAAATCAGCCCCAGCATTTT. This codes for CASSPEGNQPQHF. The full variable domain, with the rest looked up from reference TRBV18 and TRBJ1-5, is NAGVMQNPRHLVRRRGQEARLRCSPMKGHSHVYWYRQLPEEGLKFMVYLQKENIIDESGMPKERFSAEFPKEGPSILRIQQVVRGDSAAYFCASSPEGNQPQHFGDGTRLSIL.

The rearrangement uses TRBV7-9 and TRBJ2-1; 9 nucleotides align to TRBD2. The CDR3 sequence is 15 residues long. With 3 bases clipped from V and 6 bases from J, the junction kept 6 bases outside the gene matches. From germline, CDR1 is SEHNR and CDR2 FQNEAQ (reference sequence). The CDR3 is CASSFVLLAGNEQFF. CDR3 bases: TGTGCCAGCAGCTTTGTTCTACTAGCGGGCAATGAGCAGTTCTTC.